The 11 T cell receptor beta chains listed next were all sequenced from one sample in a study of blood T cell repertoires in COVID-19. TCRdb's copy holds only in-frame clones and misses some; the assay was immunoSEQ multiplex PCR. Counted here are tens of thousands of clones, around 80% occurring once; the ten biggest clones make up approximately 18%. Source material: peripheral blood. The receptors were gathered from a man between 60 and 70 years old with acute or convalescent COVID-19.

CDR3 in DNA: TGTGCCACCAGCATAGGGACAGGCCACTACGAGCAGTACTTC. Amino acids: CATSIGTGHYEQYF. The rearrangement uses TRBV15 and TRBJ2-7; TRBD1 aligns across 8 bases. V dropped 4 bases and J dropped 3; count of bases not matched to a gene: 5. Looked up from germline, CDR1 is LNHNV and CDR2 is YYDKDF (reference sequence). The CDR3 is made up of 14 amino acids.

The sample holds a few counts of this clone. CDR3 residues: CASSYPERRGNEQFF. DNA for the CDR3: TGTGCCAGCAGTTACCCCGAGCGTCGTGGCAATGAGCAGTTCTTC. The chain combines TRBV6-6 with TRBJ2-1; no reliable D call. The germline V gene has CDR1 MNHNY and CDR2 SVGAGI (reference sequence). Trimming removed 2 bases at V and 6 bases at J, with 14 bases between. The CDR3 consists of 15 residues.

J is TRBJ2-7 and V is TRBV29-1; 12 nucleotides line up with TRBD2. The germline V gene has CDR1 SQVTM and CDR2 ANQGSEA. This CDR3 has 16 amino acids. The V segment lost 4 bases and the J segment 6 bases; nucleotides outside the gene matches: 13. The CDR3 coding sequence is TGCAGCGTTGCGGGGACTAGCGGGCCCCTAAAGGGCGAGCAGTACTTC. It yields the protein CSVAGTSGPLKGEQYF.

The gene calls are TRBV29-1 and TRBJ1-4; TRBD1 matches at 7 bases. V shed 0 bases, J shed 5 bases, and the junction held 9 bases outside the gene matches. CDR3 length: 16 amino acids. Germline values: CDR1 SQVTM, CDR2 ANQGSEA. The CDR3 DNA sequence: TGCAGCGTTGAAGATAGGGGGGACAGTATGAATGAAAAACTGTTTTTT. It codes for CSVEDRGDSMNEKLFF.

This clone has a single count. V usage is TRBV28 and J usage is TRBJ2-7; 12 nucleotides line up with TRBD2. CDR1 is MDHEN and CDR2 is SYDVKM in the germline V gene. CDR3 size: 15 residues. The ends lost 5 bases at V and 2 bases at J; junction bases unmatched: 4. CDR3 protein: CASSPRTSGTYEQYF. CDR3 DNA sequence: TGTGCCAGCAGTCCTCGGACTAGCGGGACCTACGAGCAGTACTTC.

The chain combines TRBV19 with TRBJ1-5; no firm D call. The CDR3 is 13 residues long. Germline-derived CDR1 and CDR2 are LNHDA and SQIVND (reference sequence). The V end lost 4 bases, the J end lost 0 bases, and 4 bases lay between the germline ends. Here the CDR3 DNA reads TGTGCCAGTAGTACAATTAGCAATCAGCCCCAGCATTTT. It is translated as CASSTISNQPQHF.

The chain uses TRBV10-3 and TRBJ2-2; 8 positions agree with TRBD1. The CDR3 extends over 19 amino acids. The J segment lost 6 bases and the V segment lost 6 bases, leaving 21 bases of the junction unmatched. Germline CDR1 reads ENHRY; CDR2 reads SYGVKD. CDR3 DNA: TGTGCCATCAGACCCCATGGGGGTGAAGGACAGGGTGGGGCCGGGGAGCTGTTTTTT. Its protein is CAIRPHGGEGQGGAGELFF.

The genes are TRBV24-1 and TRBJ1-5; the D gene is possibly TRBD1 (6 bases). CDR3 size: 14 residues. The V gene lost 9 bases and the J gene lost 6 bases, with 17 bases spanning the gap. CDR1 KGHDR and CDR2 SFDVKD come from the germline V gene. CDR3 sequence reads: CATSRAGVGQPQHF. The CDR3 DNA reads as TGTGCCACCTCGAGGGCAGGGGTGGGTCAGCCCCAGCATTTT.

The V call is TRBV4-3, the J call TRBJ1-2, with D unresolved. There are 14 residues in the CDR3. Germline V lookup: CDR1 LGHNA, CDR2 YSLEER. V was cut by 4 bases and J by 6 bases, with 15 bases left in between. CDR3 in amino acids: CASSPIGGRNGYTF. As DNA, the CDR3 is TGCGCCAGCAGCCCCATAGGAGGGAGGAATGGCTACACCTTC.

The V and J genes are TRBV5-6 and TRBJ1-3, with 9 positions matching TRBD1. The length of the CDR3 is 15 residues. The V gene's germline CDR1 is SGHDT and CDR2 YYEEEE. V lost 4 bases to trimming and J lost 7 bases; unmatched junction nucleotides: 9. The CDR3 reads CASSHGTGLENTIYF. DNA for the CDR3: TGTGCCAGCAGCCACGGGACAGGGCTTGAGAACACCATATATTTT.

This chain uses TRBV10-3 with TRBJ1-1; the D gene is possibly TRBD1 (5 bases). Between the trimmed V and J ends, which lost 3 bases and 7 bases, there was a span of 15 bases. Germline CDR1 is ENHRY and CDR2 is SYGVKD. This CDR3 comprises 14 residues. CDR3 nucleotides: TGTGCCATCAGTGATTTAGCAGGGCGGAGTGAAGCTTTCTTT. Its protein is CAISDLAGRSEAFF.